The next 22 T cell receptor beta chains were all read from a single sample in a study of Graves' ophthalmopathy and Graves' hyperthyroidism. RNA transcripts provided the template for amplifying TCR beta CDR3 regions. HTBI primers served in a first-round RT-PCR, which a second-round multiplex PCR followed. TCRdb recomputed calls from the multiplex PCR reads with MiXCR, one row per CDR3 protein. The data contain fewer than 600,000 distinct CDR3 sequences, about 15% of them singletons. Sequenced input: blood. These receptors were collected from a woman aged 25 to 39 with Graves' ophthalmopathy.

The rearrangement joins TRBV6-1 to TRBJ2-5; the D gene is possibly TRBD1 (5 bases). Trimming stripped 4 bases from V and 2 bases from J, with 8 bases between. The CDR3 consists of 13 residues. CDR1 is MNHNS, CDR2 SASEGT, per germline. CDR3 nucleotide sequence: TGTGCCAGCAGTGGACAGTTTCAAGAGACCCAGTACTTC. Residues: CASSGQFQETQYF.

This clonotype was seen many times. The V call is TRBV5-1, the J call TRBJ1-5; a possible D gene is TRBD1 (6 bases). This CDR3 region has 15 residues. Germline CDR1 reads SGHRS; CDR2 reads YFSETQ. Trimming took 1 base from V and 5 from J, leaving 13 bases between them. Written as DNA, the CDR3 is TGCGCCAGCAGCTTGAGCGGGACATTAGATCAGCCCCAGCATTTT. This gives the protein CASSLSGTLDQPQHF.

This clonotype was observed many times. The chain couples TRBV6-1 to TRBJ1-6, with 9 bases fitting TRBD1. The CDR3 loop spans 15 amino acids. V gave up 8 bases and J gave up 4 bases; unmatched junction bases: 6. In germline, CDR1 is MNHNS, CDR2 SASEGT. The CDR3 sequence: CASAGGQGYNSPLHF. The CDR3 DNA sequence: TGTGCCAGCGCGGGGGGACAGGGTTATAATTCACCCCTCCACTTT.

This clonotype was recorded many times. The rearrangement uses TRBV11-2 and TRBJ2-2; the D is unclear. V shed 2 bases and J shed 2 bases, with 9 bases lying between them. The length of the CDR3 is 15 residues. Germline loops: CDR1 SGHAT, CDR2 FQNNGV. The CDR3 here is CASSLNGENTGELFF. The CDR3 DNA is TGTGCCAGCAGCTTAAACGGAGAAAACACCGGGGAGCTGTTTTTT. Variable domain in full (rest from reference TRBV11-2 and TRBJ2-2): EAGVAQSPRYKIIEKRQSVAFWCNPISGHATLYWYQQILGQGPKLLIQFQNNGVVDDSQLPKDRFSAERLKGVDSTLKIQPAKLEDSAVYLCASSLNGENTGELFFGEGSRLTVL.

This clonotype was seen more than once but under ten times. The rearrangement links TRBV7-2 to TRBJ2-7, with D possibly called TRBD1 or TRBD2 (6 bases each). Between the trimmed V and J ends, which lost 1 base and 7 bases, there was a span of 14 bases. There are 14 residues in the CDR3. Germline loops: CDR1 SGHTA, CDR2 FQGNSA. This CDR3 is CASSLVGGPGEQYF. In DNA form, the CDR3 reads TGTGCCAGCAGCTTAGTTGGGGGGCCGGGTGAGCAGTACTTC. The entire variable domain, with the rest obtained from reference TRBV7-2 and TRBJ2-7, is as follows: GAGVSQSPSNKVTEKGKDVELRCDPISGHTALYWYRQSLGQGLEFLIYFQGNSAPDKSGLPSDRFSAERTGGSVSTLTIQRTQQEDSAVYLCASSLVGGPGEQYFGPGTRLTVT.

The rearrangement joins TRBV6-1 to TRBJ1-2; the D gene is possibly TRBD1 (5 bases). CDR3 length equals 14 residues. In germline, CDR1 is MNHNS, CDR2 SASEGT. V lost 3 bases to trimming and J lost 8 bases, with 16 bases between them. CDR3 region: CASSDGTEFYGYTF. CDR3 nucleotide sequence: TGTGCCAGCAGTGATGGGACGGAATTCTACGGCTACACCTTC.

This clonotype was seen a few times. The chain carries TRBV11-1 and TRBJ2-7; 7 bases fit TRBD2. This CDR3 spans 16 amino acids. V was clipped by 0 bases and J by 1 base; unmatched bases: 6. Germline V lookup: CDR1 SGHAT, CDR2 FQDESV (reference sequence). This chain's CDR3 is CASSLAPSGISYEQYF. The CDR3, as DNA: TGTGCCAGCAGCTTAGCGCCTAGCGGTATATCCTACGAGCAGTACTTC. The full variable domain, its missing parts supplied by reference TRBV11-1 and TRBJ2-7, is EAEVAQSPRYKITEKSQAVAFWCDPISGHATLYWYRQILGQGPELLVQFQDESVVDDSQLPKDRFSAERLKGVDSTLKIQPAELGDSAMYLCASSLAPSGISYEQYFGPGTRLTVT.

This clonotype appeared many times. This chain connects TRBV29-1 to TRBJ2-7; tentative D call: TRBD1 (5 bases). The germline V gene encodes CDR1 SQVTM and CDR2 ANQGSEA. V was shortened by 6 bases and J by 0 bases, with 9 bases between the two germline ends. There are 12 residues in the CDR3. The CDR3 reads CSVVGASYEQYF. The DNA for the CDR3 is TGCAGCGTGGTTGGGGCCTCCTACGAGCAGTACTTC.

This clonotype came up many times. V gene TRBV19 combines with J gene TRBJ2-7, with D unclear. The CDR3 runs to 13 residues. Germline V gives CDR1 LNHDA, CDR2 SQIVND (reference sequence). Trimming pared 1 base from V and 0 bases from J, leaving 4 bases between. CDR3 in DNA: TGTGCCAGTAGTATAGGCATCTCCTACGAGCAGTACTTC. Translation gives CASSIGISYEQYF. Full variable domain (outside the CDR3, taken from reference TRBV19 and TRBJ2-7): DGGITQSPKYLFRKEGQNVTLSCEQNLNHDAMYWYRQDPGQGLRLIYYSQIVNDFQKGDIAEGYSVSREKKESFPLTVTSAQKNPTAFYLCASSIGISYEQYFGPGTRLTVT.

The sample holds a few counts of this clonotype. The gene calls are TRBV14 and TRBJ1-2; maybe TRBD1 (5 bases). The germline CDR1 and CDR2 sequences are SGHDN and FVKESK. This CDR3 is 16 amino acids long. V lost 3 bases to trimming and J lost 0 bases, with 14 bases between them. The CDR3 here is CASSQRGGRTNYGYTF. CDR3 nucleotide sequence: TGTGCCAGCAGCCAGAGGGGCGGCAGGACTAACTATGGCTACACCTTC. Variable domain in full (rest from reference TRBV14 and TRBJ1-2): EAGVTQFPSHSVIEKGQTVTLRCDPISGHDNLYWYRRVMGKEIKFLLHFVKESKQDESGMPNNRFLAERTGGTYSTLKVQPAELEDSGVYFCASSQRGGRTNYGYTFGSGTRLTVV.

There are many counts of this clonotype. The rearrangement uses TRBV28 and TRBJ1-2; a weak D match, TRBD1 (5 bases). The CDR3 has 17 residues. Germline loops: CDR1 MDHEN, CDR2 SYDVKM. Trimming removed 5 bases at V and 4 bases at J, with 23 bases between. This CDR3 reads CASSLLDGAGLVYGYTF. In DNA form, the CDR3 reads TGTGCCAGCAGTCTCCTGGACGGGGCAGGGTTAGTCTATGGCTACACCTTC.

Points on this clonotype: The conserved phenylalanine or tryptophan normally closing the CDR3 is absent here, so this likely arose from a read error. The chain couples TRBV27 to TRBJ2-2; D might be TRBD2 (5 bases). CDR1 is MNHEY, CDR2 SMNVEV, per germline (reference sequence). The CDR3 is made up of 14 amino acids. Between the trimmed V and J ends, which lost 2 bases and 5 bases, there was a span of 9 bases. The chain's CDR3 is CASSLVRGTGELFL. For the CDR3, the DNA is TGTGCCAGCAGTTTAGTACGCGGGACCGGGGAGCTGTTTTTA.

This clonotype was observed a few times. The chain combines TRBV29-1 with TRBJ2-7; 7 positions match TRBD2. This CDR3 is built from 14 residues. V gave up 6 bases and J gave up 4 bases; unmatched junction bases: 12. Germline CDR1 reads SQVTM; CDR2 reads ANQGSEA. The CDR3 DNA reads as TGCAGCGTGAGGGGAGGGACCGCTACATACGAGCAGTACTTC. Its protein is CSVRGGTATYEQYF.

This clonotype was counted ten times or more. The chain links TRBV6-1 to TRBJ1-2; D remains ambiguous. Germline assignment: CDR1 MNHNS and CDR2 SASEGT. This CDR3 spans 15 amino acids. Trimming cost V 5 bases and J 0 bases, with 13 bases left between them. The CDR3 here is CASSPSGLANYGYTF. CDR3 DNA: TGTGCCAGCAGTCCCTCCGGGTTGGCTAACTATGGCTACACCTTC.

The chain carries TRBV6-1 and TRBJ1-1; the D gene is possibly TRBD1 (6 bases). The CDR3 is made up of 15 amino acids. The germline CDR1 and CDR2 sequences are MNHNS and SASEGT. V lost 4 bases and J lost 3, with 15 bases in between. The CDR3 coding sequence is TGTGCCAGCAGTGGCCCTCGAGAGGGGGACACTGAAGCTTTCTTT. Translation gives CASSGPREGDTEAFF.

This clonotype appeared many times. This chain joins TRBV6-1 and TRBJ2-2; D remains unclear. The CDR3 is made up of 15 amino acids. CDR1 MNHNS and CDR2 SASEGT come from the germline V gene. Trimming pared 5 bases from V and 0 bases from J, leaving 10 bases between. DNA of the CDR3: TGTGCCAGCAGTCCGAGCATCGCGAACACCGGGGAGCTGTTTTTT. This sequence encodes CASSPSIANTGELFF.

This clonotype has a handful of counts. The chain carries TRBV6-1 and TRBJ2-3; D might be TRBD1 or TRBD2, each matching 5 bases. Germline assignment: CDR1 MNHNS and CDR2 SASEGT. The CDR3 is made up of 18 amino acids. The V end was cut by 3 bases, the J end by 3 bases, with 22 bases between. The CDR3 sequence is CASSDRYRAQGRTDTQYF. CDR3 DNA: TGTGCCAGCAGTGATAGATATAGAGCCCAGGGACGTACAGATACGCAGTATTTT.

In this sample, this clonotype turned up many times. V usage is TRBV28 and J usage is TRBJ1-2, with a possible D match to TRBD1 (6 bases). The germline gives CDR1 MDHEN, CDR2 SYDVKM. This CDR3 spans 14 amino acids. V dropped 6 bases and J dropped 6 bases, with 17 bases sitting between them. The CDR3 nucleotides are TGTGCCAGCAGGGCGCCGACAGGAAGTAATGGCTACACCTTC. It is translated as CASRAPTGSNGYTF.

This clonotype appeared many times. This chain uses TRBV3-1 with TRBJ2-4; 8 nucleotides agree with TRBD1. After removal of 3 bases from V and 1 base from J, the junction contained 5 bases not matched to a gene. This CDR3 region has 16 residues. Germline V gene data show CDR1 as LGHDT and CDR2 as YNNKEL (reference sequence). The CDR3 sequence: CASSQFRQGAKNIQYF. CDR3 nucleotides: TGTGCCAGCAGCCAGTTCAGACAGGGGGCCAAAAACATTCAGTACTTC.

This clonotype was seen at least ten times. The chain recombines TRBV7-3 with TRBJ1-5; D call uncertain. The CDR3 is 13 amino acids. Trimming took 2 bases from V and 6 from J, leaving 8 bases between them. CDR1 and CDR2 from the germline V gene are SGHTA and FQGTGA. Written as DNA, the CDR3 is TGTGCCAGCAGCTTATACGAGGGTCAGCCCCAGCATTTT. Amino acid sequence: CASSLYEGQPQHF.

At least ten counts were recorded for this clonotype. This chain joins TRBV6-1 and TRBJ2-7; 7 positions agree with TRBD1. V shed 4 bases and J 1 base; nucleotides not matched to a gene: 4. Germline V gene sequence: CDR1 MNHNS, CDR2 SASEGT. CDR3 size: 14 residues. This CDR3 reads CASSVPGQSYEQYF. CDR3 in DNA: TGTGCCAGCAGTGTTCCGGGACAGTCCTACGAGCAGTACTTC.

The sample holds one count of this clonotype. The chain has TRBV12-3 or TRBV12-4 and TRBJ1-6; the D is unclear. The CDR3 extends over 17 amino acids. The V end was cut by 5 bases, the J end by 10 bases, with 24 bases between. The CDR3 coding sequence is TGTGCCAGCAGTGAGGCGGCCGCTATTCAATATTTCTCACCCCTCCACTTT. It translates to CASSEAAAIQYFSPLHF.